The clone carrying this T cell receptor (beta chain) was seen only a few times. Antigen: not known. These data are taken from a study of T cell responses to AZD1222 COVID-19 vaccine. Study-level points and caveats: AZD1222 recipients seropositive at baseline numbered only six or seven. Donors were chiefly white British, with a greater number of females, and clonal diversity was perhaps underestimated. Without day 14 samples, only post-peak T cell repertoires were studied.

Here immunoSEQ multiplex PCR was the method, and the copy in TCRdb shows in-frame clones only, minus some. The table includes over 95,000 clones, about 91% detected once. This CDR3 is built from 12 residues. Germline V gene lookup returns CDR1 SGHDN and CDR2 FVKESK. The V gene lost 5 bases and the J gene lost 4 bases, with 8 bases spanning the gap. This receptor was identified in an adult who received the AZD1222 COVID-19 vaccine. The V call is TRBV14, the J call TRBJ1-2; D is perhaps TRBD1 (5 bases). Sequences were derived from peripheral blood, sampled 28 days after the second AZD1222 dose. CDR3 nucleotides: TGTGCCAGCAGCGCAGGGCCCTATGGCTACACCTTC. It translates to CASSAGPYGYTF.